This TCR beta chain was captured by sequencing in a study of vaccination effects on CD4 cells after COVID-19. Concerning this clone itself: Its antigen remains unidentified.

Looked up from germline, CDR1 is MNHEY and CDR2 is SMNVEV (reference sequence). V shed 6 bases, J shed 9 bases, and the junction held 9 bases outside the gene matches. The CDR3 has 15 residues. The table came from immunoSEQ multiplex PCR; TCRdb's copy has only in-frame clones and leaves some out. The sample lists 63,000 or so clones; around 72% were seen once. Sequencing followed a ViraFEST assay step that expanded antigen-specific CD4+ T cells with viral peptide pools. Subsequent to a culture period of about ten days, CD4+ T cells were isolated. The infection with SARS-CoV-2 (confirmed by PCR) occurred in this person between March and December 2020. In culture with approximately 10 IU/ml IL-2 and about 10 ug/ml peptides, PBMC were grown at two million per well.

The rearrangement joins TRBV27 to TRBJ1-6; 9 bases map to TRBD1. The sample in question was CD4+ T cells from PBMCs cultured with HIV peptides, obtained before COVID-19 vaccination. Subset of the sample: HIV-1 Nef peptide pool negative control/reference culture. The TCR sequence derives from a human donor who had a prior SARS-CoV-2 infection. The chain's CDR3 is CASSQTGTGPSPLHF. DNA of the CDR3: TGTGCCAGCAGCCAAACCGGGACAGGGCCTTCACCCCTCCACTTT.